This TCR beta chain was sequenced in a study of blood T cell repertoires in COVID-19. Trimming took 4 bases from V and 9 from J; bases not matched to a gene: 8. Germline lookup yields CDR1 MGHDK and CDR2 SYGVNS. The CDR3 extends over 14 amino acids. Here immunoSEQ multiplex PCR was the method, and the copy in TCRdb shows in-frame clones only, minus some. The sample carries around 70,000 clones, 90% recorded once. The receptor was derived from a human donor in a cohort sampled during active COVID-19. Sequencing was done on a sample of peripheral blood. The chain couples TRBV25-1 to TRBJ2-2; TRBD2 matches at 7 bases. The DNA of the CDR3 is TGTGCCAGCAGTGTGGGCAGCGGGGCCAGGGAGCTGTTTTTT. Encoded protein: CASSVGSGARELFF.